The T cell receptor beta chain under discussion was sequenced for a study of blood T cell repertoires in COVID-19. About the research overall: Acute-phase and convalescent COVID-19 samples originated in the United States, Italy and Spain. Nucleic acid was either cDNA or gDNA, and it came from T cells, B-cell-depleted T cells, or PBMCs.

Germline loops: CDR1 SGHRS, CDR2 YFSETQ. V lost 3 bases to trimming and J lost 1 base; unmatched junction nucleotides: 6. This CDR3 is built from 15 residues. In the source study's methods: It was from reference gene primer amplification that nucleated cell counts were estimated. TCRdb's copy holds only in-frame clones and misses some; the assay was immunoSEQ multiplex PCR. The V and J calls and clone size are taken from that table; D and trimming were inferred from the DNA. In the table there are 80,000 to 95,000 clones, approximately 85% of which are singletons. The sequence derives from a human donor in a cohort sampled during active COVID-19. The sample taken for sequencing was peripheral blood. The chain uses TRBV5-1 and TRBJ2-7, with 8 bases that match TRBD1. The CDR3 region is CASSWAGGDSYEQYF. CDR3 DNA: TGCGCCAGCAGCTGGGCAGGGGGCGATTCCTACGAGCAGTACTTC.